These 3 T cell receptor beta chains originate from one sample sequenced in a study of blood T cell repertoires in COVID-19. Assay: immunoSEQ multiplex PCR; the TCRdb copy retains only in-frame clones and omits some. Among a few hundred thousand clones, around 83% were seen once, and the ten largest hold approximately 5.4%. Source material: PBMCs or T cells enriched from blood (not recorded which). Every receptor here comes from a woman in her fifties or sixties who had recovered from COVID-19.

This chain uses TRBV5-6 with TRBJ1-2, with D hard to call. Per the germline V gene, CDR1 is SGHDT and CDR2 is YYEEEE. The length of the CDR3 is 12 residues. Trimming shortened V by 4 bases and J by 7 bases, and 11 bases separated the two germline ends. This chain's CDR3 is CASSLRESGYTF. CDR3 bases: TGTGCCAGCAGCCTAAGGGAGTCTGGCTACACCTTC.

This rearrangement joins TRBV19 to TRBJ1-5, with TRBD1 matching over 7 bases. The V segment lost 6 bases and the J segment 0 bases; nucleotides outside the gene matches: 17. Germline values: CDR1 LNHDA, CDR2 SQIVND (reference sequence). This CDR3 spans 19 amino acids. CDR3 nucleotide sequence: TGTGCCAGTAGCCGCGAGGGGGACAGCAACGTCTATAGCAATCAGCCCCAGCATTTT. Translation: CASSREGDSNVYSNQPQHF. Using reference TRBV19 and TRBJ1-5 for the parts outside the CDR3, the full variable domain is DGGITQSPKYLFRKEGQNVTLSCEQNLNHDAMYWYRQDPGQGLRLIYYSQIVNDFQKGDIAEGYSVSREKKESFPLTVTSAQKNPTAFYLCASSREGDSNVYSNQPQHFGDGTRLSIL.

The V gene is TRBV20-1, the J gene TRBJ2-7, with D perhaps TRBD2 (5 bases). In germline, CDR1 is DFQATT, CDR2 SNEGSKA (reference sequence). The CDR3 is 13 amino acids. V dropped 3 bases and J dropped 3 bases, with 12 bases sitting between them. CDR3 DNA: TGCAGTGCTAGTTCGGCCGGGATCTACGAGCAGTACTTC. This translates into CSASSAGIYEQYF.